Described below is a single T cell receptor (beta chain) sequence and its context. Antigen unknown. This record belongs to a study of long-term antiretroviral therapy in people with HIV. The assay used was immunoSEQ (version v3.0), run at survey level. TCRdb's table, derived via immunoSEQ multiplex PCR, lists solely in-frame clones and lacks some. The table has around 20,000 clones, about 82% seen once. Every specimen held between roughly 0.85-10 million cryopreserved PBMC. These were thawed and washed before DNA extraction. The V end lost 4 bases, the J end lost 0 bases, and 12 bases lay between the germline ends. Germline V gene data show CDR1 as LNHDA and CDR2 as SQIVND (reference sequence). This CDR3 comprises 15 residues. Study conclusions and caveats: On ART adherence, viral resistance or therapy changes, no data were available. Pre-ART-expanded clones dominated the repertoire at all time points. Diversity went up after ART and still fell short of transplant donor controls.

The sequence came from a woman younger than 35 with HIV. The rearrangement links TRBV19 to TRBJ1-1; a weak D match, TRBD1 (5 bases). Specimen: unsorted PBMCs, collected 0.6 years after starting antiretroviral therapy. Written as DNA, the CDR3 is TGTGCCAGTAGTACCGACAGTAATATGAACACTGAAGCTTTCTTT. This translates into CASSTDSNMNTEAFF.